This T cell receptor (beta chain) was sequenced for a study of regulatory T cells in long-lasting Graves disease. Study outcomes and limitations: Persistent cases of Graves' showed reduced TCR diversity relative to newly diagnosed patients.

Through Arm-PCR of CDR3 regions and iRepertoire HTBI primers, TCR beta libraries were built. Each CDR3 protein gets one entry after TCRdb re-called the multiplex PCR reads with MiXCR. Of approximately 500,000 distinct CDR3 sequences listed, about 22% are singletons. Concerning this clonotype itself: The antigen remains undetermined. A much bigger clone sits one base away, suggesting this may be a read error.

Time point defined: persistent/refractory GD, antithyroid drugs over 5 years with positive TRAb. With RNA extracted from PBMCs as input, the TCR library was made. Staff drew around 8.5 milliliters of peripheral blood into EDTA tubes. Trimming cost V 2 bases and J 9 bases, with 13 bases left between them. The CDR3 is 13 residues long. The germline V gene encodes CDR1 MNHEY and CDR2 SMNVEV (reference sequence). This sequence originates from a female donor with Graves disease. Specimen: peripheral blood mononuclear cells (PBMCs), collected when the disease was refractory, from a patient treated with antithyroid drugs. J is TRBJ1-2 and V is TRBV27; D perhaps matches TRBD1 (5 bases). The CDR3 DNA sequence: TGTGCCAGCAGTTTAGGTGGGGCGGGTAGCTACACCTTC. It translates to CASSLGGAGSYTF.